The sequence of this T cell receptor beta chain was determined in a study of shared clonotypes between healthy human individuals. Broader study findings: Naive subsets usually exceeded memory subsets in estimated richness.

This clone was seen ten or more times. The antigen is unknown. The V and J ends lost 6 bases and 3 bases, in that order; junction bases with no gene match: 10. This CDR3 has 18 amino acids. The germline V gene encodes CDR1 WSHSY and CDR2 SAAADI. Repertoires were generated with immunoSEQ multiplex PCR, while TCRdb's copy carries only in-frame clones and drops some. The sample holds about 660,000 clones, approximately 74% seen once. V and J are TRBV10-2 and TRBJ2-6, with 11 bases matching TRBD2. This clonotype originated in a woman aged 25 to 39 in good health. The sequenced sample consisted of memory CD4+ T cells sorted from blood. Subset: CD45RA-negative fraction. CDR3: CASSELLAGVFGANVLTF. The CDR3 coding sequence is TGCGCCAGCAGCGAGCTACTAGCGGGAGTCTTTGGGGCCAACGTCCTGACTTTC.